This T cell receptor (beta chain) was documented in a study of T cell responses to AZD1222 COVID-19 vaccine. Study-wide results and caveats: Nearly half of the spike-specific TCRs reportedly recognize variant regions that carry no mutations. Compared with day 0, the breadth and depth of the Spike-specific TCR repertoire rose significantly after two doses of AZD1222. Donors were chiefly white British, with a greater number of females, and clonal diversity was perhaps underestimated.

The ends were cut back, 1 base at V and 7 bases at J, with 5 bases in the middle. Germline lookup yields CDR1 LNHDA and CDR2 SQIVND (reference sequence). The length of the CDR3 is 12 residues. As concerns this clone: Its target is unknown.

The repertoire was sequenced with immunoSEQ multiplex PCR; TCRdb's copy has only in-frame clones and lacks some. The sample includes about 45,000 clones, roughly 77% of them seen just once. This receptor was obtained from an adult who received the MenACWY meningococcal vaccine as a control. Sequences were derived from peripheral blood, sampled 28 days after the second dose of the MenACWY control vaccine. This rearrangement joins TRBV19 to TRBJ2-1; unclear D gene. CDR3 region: CASSIGQNEQFF. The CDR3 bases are TGTGCCAGTAGTATAGGGCAGAATGAGCAGTTCTTC.